This TCR beta chain was obtained from a study of molecular identifiers for immune sequencing clone quantification. Naive CD8 libraries were made from around 18,000 to 910,000 sorted cells, and they used 10%, 30% or 50% RNA. Naive CD8 T cells were picked out by sorting for CD8+CD4-CCR7+CD45RA+. Via MiXCR, TCRdb re-called the PCR reads, giving one row per CDR3 protein. The sample contains some 580,000 distinct CDR3 sequences, approximately 24% of which appear only once. This CDR3 has 15 residues. Germline values: CDR1 MGHDK, CDR2 SYGVNS. Trimming stripped 4 bases from V and 1 base from J, with 14 bases between. Ten or more counts support this clonotype.

Material: naive CD8+ T cells from blood, with Jurkat cell RNA spiked in. Subset noted: FACS-sorted CD8+CD4-CCR7+CD45RA+ naive T cells. V is TRBV25-1 and J is TRBJ2-7, with D perhaps given as TRBD1 or TRBD2 (5 bases each). This receptor was taken from a human donor in good health. Some libraries in this study had Jurkat cell RNA spiked in. DNA for the CDR3: TGTGCCAGCAGTGTCTCCGGGACCGCTTCCTACGAGCAGTACTTC. Protein sequence: CASSVSGTASYEQYF.